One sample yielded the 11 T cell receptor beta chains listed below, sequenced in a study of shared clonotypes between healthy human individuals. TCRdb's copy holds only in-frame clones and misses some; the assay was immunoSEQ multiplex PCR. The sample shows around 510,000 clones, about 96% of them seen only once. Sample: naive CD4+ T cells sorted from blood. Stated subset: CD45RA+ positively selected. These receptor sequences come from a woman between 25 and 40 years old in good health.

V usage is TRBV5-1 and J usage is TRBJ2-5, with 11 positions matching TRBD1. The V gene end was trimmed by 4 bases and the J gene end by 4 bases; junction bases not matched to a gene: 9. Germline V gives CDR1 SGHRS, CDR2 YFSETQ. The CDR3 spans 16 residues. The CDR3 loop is CASSMGQGDASETQYF. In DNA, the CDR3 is TGCGCCAGCAGCATGGGACAGGGGGATGCTTCAGAGACCCAGTACTTC.

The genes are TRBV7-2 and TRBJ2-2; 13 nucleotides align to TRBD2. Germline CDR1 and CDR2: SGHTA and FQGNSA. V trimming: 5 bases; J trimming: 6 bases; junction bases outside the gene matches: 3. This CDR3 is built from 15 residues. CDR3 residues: CASSHGLAGAGELFF. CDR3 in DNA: TGTGCCAGCAGCCATGGACTAGCGGGAGCCGGGGAGCTGTTTTTT.

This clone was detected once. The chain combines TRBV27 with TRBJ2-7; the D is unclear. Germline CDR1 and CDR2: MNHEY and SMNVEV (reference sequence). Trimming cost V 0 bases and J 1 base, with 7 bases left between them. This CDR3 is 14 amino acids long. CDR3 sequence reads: CASSLSGSSYEQYF. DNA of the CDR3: TGTGCCAGCAGTTTATCGGGCAGTTCCTACGAGCAGTACTTC.

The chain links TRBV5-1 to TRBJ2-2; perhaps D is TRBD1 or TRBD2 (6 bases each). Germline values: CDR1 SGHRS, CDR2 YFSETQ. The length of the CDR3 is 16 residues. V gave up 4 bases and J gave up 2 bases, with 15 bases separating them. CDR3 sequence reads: CASSPKGGGNTGELFF. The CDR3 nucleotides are TGCGCCAGCAGCCCTAAAGGAGGGGGAAACACCGGGGAGCTGTTTTTT.

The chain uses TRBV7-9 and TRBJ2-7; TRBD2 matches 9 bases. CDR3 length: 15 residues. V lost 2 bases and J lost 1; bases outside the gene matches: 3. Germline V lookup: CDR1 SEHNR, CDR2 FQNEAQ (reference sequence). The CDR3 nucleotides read TGTGCCAGCAGCTTATATAGCGGGAGTTCCTACGAGCAGTACTTC. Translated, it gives CASSLYSGSSYEQYF.

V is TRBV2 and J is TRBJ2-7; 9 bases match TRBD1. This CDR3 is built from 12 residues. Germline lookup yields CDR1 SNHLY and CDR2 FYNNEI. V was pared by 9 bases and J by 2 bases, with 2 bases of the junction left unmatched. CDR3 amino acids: CASGQGTYEQYF. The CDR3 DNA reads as TGTGCCAGTGGACAGGGGACCTACGAGCAGTACTTC.

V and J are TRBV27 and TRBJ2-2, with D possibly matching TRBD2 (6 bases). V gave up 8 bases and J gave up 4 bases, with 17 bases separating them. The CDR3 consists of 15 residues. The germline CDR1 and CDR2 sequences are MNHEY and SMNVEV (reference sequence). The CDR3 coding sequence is TGTGCCAGCCGAACGTCAGGCGGGGTCACCGGGGAGCTGTTTTTT. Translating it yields CASRTSGGVTGELFF.

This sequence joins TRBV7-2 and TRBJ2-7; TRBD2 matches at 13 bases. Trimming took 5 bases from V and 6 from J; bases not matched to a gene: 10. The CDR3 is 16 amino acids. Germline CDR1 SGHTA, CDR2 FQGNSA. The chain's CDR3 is CASSTRLAGGSVEQYF. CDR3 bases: TGTGCCAGCAGCACCCGACTAGCGGGAGGATCGGTCGAGCAGTACTTC.

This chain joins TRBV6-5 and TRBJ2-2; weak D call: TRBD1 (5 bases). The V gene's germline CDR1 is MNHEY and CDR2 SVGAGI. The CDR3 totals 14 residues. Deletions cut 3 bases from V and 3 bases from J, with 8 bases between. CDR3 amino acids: CASSYRGDTGELFF. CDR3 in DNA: TGTGCCAGCAGTTATAGGGGTGACACCGGGGAGCTGTTTTTT.

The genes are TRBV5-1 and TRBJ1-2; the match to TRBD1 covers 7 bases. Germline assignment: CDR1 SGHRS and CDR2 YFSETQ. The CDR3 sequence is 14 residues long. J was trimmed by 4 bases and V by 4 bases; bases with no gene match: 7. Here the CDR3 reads CASSGRQGSYGYTF. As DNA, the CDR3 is TGCGCCAGCAGCGGAAGACAGGGTTCCTATGGCTACACCTTC. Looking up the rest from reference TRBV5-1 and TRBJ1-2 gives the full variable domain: KAGVTQTPRYLIKTRGQQVTLSCSPISGHRSVSWYQQTPGQGLQFLFEYFSETQRNKGNFPGRFSGRQFSNSRSEMNVSTLELGDSALYLCASSGRQGSYGYTFGSGTRLTVV.

CDR3 loop: CASSPPGAGVYNEQFF. The CDR3 nucleotides read TGCGCCAGCAGCCCGCCGGGGGCGGGAGTATACAATGAGCAGTTCTTC. The V and J genes are TRBV5-1 and TRBJ2-1; the D gene is possibly TRBD2 (7 bases). Per the germline V gene, CDR1 is SGHRS and CDR2 is YFSETQ. V lost 4 bases to trimming and J lost 4 bases, with 18 bases between them. This CDR3 is 16 amino acids long. Combining the CDR3 with reference TRBV5-1 and TRBJ2-1 gives the whole variable domain KAGVTQTPRYLIKTRGQQVTLSCSPISGHRSVSWYQQTPGQGLQFLFEYFSETQRNKGNFPGRFSGRQFSNSRSEMNVSTLELGDSALYLCASSPPGAGVYNEQFFGPGTRLTVL.